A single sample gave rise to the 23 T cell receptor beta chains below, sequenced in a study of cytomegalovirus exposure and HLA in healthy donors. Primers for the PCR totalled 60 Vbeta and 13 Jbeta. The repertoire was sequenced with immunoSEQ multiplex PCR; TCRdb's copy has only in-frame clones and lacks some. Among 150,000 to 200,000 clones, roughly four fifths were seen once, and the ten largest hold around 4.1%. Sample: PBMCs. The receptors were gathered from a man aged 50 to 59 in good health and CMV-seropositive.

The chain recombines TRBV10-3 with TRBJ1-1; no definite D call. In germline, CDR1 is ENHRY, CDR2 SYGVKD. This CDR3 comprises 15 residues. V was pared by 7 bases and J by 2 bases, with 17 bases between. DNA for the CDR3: TGTGCCATCACCGCTGAGGGTTTAGGAAACACTGAAGCTTTCTTT. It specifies CAITAEGLGNTEAFF.

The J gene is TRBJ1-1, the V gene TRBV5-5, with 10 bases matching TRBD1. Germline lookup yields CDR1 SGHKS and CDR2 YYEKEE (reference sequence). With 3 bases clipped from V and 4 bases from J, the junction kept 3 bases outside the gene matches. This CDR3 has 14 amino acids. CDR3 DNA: TGTGCCAGCAGCTGGACAGGGGGTAGCACTGAAGCTTTCTTT. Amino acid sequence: CASSWTGGSTEAFF.

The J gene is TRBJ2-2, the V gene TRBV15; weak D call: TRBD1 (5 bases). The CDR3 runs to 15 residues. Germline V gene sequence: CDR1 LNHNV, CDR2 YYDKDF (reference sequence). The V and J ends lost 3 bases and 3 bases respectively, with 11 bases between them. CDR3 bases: TGTGCCACCAGCAGTCTAGGGGCGGACACCGGGGAGCTGTTTTTT. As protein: CATSSLGADTGELFF.

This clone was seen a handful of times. The CDR3 sequence is CASSPPAGGTGELFF. The CDR3 DNA sequence: TGTGCCAGCTCACCACCCGCGGGAGGCACCGGGGAGCTGTTTTTT. This chain joins TRBV18 and TRBJ2-2, with 8 nucleotides matching TRBD2. In germline, CDR1 is KGHSH, CDR2 LQKENI. The CDR3 is 15 residues long. Unmatched junction bases numbered 1, after V lost 0 bases and J lost 4 bases. Filled out from reference TRBV18 and TRBJ2-2, the complete variable domain reads NAGVMQNPRHLVRRRGQEARLRCSPMKGHSHVYWYRQLPEEGLKFMVYLQKENIIDESGMPKERFSAEFPKEGPSILRIQQVVRGDSAAYFCASSPPAGGTGELFFGEGSRLTVL.

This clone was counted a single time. Written as DNA, the CDR3 is TGTGCCAGCAGTGACTCGCGGCGTTCCAATCAGCCCCAGCATTTT. It specifies CASSDSRRSNQPQHF. The V and J genes are TRBV6-4 and TRBJ1-5; D gene unclear. Germline CDR1 reads MRHNA; CDR2 reads SNTAGT. V lost 0 bases and J lost 3, with 9 bases in between. This CDR3 contains 15 residues.

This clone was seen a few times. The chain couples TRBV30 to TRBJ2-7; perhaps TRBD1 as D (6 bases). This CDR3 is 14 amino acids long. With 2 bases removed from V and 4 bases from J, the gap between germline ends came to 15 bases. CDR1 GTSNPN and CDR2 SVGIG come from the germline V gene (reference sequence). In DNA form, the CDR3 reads TGTGCCTGGAGTTCCCTCAGGGGCTTATACGAGCAGTACTTC. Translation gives CAWSSLRGLYEQYF.

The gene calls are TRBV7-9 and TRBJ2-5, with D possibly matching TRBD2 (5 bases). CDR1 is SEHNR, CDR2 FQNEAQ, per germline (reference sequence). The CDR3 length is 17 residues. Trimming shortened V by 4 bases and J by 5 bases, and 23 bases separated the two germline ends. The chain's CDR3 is CASSSTRVPSKRETQYF. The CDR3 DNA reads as TGTGCCAGCAGCTCCACTCGGGTTCCCTCTAAGCGGGAGACCCAGTACTTC.

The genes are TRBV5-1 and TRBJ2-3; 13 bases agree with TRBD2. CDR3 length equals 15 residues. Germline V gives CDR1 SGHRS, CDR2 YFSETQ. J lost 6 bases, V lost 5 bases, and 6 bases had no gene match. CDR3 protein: CASRPTSGGADTQYF. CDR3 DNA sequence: TGCGCCAGCAGGCCTACTAGCGGGGGGGCTGATACGCAGTATTTT.

The CDR3 DNA follows: TGTGCCAGCAGTGCAAGGACAGGGCGGACAGATACGCAGTATTTT. Amino acid sequence: CASSARTGRTDTQYF. The J gene is TRBJ2-3, the V gene TRBV6-1; 8 positions agree with TRBD1. The CDR3 loop spans 15 amino acids. The ends lost 4 bases at V and 3 bases at J; junction bases unmatched: 6. The germline CDR1 and CDR2 sequences are MNHNS and SASEGT.

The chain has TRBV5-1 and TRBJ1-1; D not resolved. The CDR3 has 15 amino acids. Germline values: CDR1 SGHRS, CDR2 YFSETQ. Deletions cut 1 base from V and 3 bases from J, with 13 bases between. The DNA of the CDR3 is TGCGCCAGCAGCTTGATAGGGTTGGGAGACACTGAAGCTTTCTTT. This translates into CASSLIGLGDTEAFF.

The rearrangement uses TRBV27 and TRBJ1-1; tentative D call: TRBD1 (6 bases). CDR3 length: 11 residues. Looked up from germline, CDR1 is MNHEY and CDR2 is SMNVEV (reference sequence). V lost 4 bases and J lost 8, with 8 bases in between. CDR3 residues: CASSSGQEAFF. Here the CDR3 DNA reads TGTGCCAGCAGTTCCGGACAGGAAGCTTTCTTT.

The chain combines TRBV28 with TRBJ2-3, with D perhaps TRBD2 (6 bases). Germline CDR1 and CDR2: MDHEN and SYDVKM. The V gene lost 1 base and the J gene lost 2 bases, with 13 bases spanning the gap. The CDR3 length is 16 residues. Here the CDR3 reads CASSLSGVGTTDTQYF. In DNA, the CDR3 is TGTGCCAGCAGTTTATCGGGGGTTGGAACCACAGATACGCAGTATTTT. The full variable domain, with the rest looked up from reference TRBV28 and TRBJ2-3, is DVKVTQSSRYLVKRTGEKVFLECVQDMDHENMFWYRQDPGLGLRLIYFSYDVKMKEKGDIPEGYSVSREKKERFSLILESASTNQTSMYLCASSLSGVGTTDTQYFGPGTRLTVL.

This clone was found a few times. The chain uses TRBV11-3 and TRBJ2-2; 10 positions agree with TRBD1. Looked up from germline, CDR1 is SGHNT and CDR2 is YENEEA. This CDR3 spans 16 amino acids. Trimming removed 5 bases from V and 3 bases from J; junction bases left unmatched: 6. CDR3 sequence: CASSPTGGGHTGELFF. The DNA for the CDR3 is TGTGCCAGCAGCCCGACAGGGGGCGGACACACCGGGGAGCTGTTTTTT.

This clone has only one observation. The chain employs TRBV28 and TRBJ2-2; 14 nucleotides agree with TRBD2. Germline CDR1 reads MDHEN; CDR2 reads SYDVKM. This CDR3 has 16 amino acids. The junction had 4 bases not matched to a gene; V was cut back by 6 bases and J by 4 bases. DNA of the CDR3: TGTGCCAGCAGGACTAGCGGGGGGGAGGGCACCGGGGAGCTGTTTTTT. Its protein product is CASRTSGGEGTGELFF.

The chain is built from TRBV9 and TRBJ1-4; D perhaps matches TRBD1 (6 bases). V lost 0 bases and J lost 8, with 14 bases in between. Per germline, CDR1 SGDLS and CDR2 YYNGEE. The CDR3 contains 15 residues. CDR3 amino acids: CASSVGGQDWEKLFF. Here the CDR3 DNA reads TGTGCCAGCAGCGTAGGGGGGCAGGATTGGGAAAAACTGTTTTTT. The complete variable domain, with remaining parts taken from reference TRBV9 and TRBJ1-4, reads DSGVTQTPKHLITATGQRVTLRCSPRSGDLSVYWYQQSLDQGLQFLIQYYNGEERAKGNILERFSAQQFPDLHSELNLSSLELGDSALYFCASSVGGQDWEKLFFGSGTQLSVL.

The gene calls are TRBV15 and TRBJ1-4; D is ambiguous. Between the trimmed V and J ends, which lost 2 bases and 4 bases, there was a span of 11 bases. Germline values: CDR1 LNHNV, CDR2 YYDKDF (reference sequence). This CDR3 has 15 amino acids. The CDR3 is CATSRTLFNNEKLFF. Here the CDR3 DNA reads TGTGCCACCAGCAGAACTCTGTTTAATAATGAAAAACTGTTTTTT.

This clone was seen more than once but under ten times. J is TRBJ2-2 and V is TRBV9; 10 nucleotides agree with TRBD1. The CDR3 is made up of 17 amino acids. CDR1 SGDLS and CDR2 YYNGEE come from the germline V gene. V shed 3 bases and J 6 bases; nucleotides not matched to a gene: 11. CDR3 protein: CASSDRTGTGVPGELFF. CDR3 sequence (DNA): TGTGCCAGCAGCGATAGAACCGGGACAGGGGTACCCGGGGAGCTGTTTTTT.

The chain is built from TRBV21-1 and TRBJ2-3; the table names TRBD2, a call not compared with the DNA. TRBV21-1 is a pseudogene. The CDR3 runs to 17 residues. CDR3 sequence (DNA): TGTGCCAGCAGCATCGGGGGACTAGCGGGTTTCCGCGATACGCAGTATTTT. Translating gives CASSIGGLAGFRDTQYF.

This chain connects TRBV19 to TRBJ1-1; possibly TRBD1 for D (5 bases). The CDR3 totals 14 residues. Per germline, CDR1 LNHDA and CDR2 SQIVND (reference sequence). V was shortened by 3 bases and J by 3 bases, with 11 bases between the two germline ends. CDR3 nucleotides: TGTGCCAGTAGTATCAGGGATCTGGACACTGAAGCTTTCTTT. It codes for CASSIRDLDTEAFF.

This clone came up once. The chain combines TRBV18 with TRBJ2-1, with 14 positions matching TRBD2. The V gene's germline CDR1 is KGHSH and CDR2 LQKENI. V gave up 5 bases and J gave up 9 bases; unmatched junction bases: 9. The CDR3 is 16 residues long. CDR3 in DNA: TGTGCCAGCTCAAAACCGGGACTAGCGGGAGTGGCTGAGCAGTTCTTC. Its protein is CASSKPGLAGVAEQFF.

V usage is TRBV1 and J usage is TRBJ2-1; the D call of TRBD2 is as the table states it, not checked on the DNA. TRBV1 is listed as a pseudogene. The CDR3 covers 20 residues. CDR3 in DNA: TGCACCAGCAGCCAAGATCATAGGACAGGGGGACTAGCGGGATACAATGAGCAGTTCTTC. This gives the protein CTSSQDHRTGGLAGYNEQFF.

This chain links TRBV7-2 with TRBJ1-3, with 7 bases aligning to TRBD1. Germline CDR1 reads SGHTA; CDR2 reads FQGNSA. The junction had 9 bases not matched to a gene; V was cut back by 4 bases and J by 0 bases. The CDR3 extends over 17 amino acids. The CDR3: CASSSYKGAYSGNTIYF. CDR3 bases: TGTGCCAGCAGCTCGTATAAGGGGGCATACTCTGGAAACACCATATATTTT.

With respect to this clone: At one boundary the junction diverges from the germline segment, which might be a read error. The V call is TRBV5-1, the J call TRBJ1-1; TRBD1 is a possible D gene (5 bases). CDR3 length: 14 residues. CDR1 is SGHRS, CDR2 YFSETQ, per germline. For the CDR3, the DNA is TGCACCAGCAGCACCCCGCAGGGGAACACTGAAGCTTTCTTT. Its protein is CTSSTPQGNTEAFF.